This TCR beta chain was recovered during a study of cytomegalovirus exposure and HLA in healthy donors. Study-level findings and limits: With later analysis, a missense DCLRE1C variant became linked to TCR beta V- and J-gene trimming. The authors judged a highly shared variant cluster likely a sequencing artifact. It was in a later analysis that TCR association rates were seen to vary by HLA locus, highest for DRB1 and lowest for HLA-C. There were some public TCRs occurring in many donors, but most TCR sequences were rare.

In the case of this clone: Its antigen is undetermined.

The PCR contained 60 Vbeta and 13 Jbeta primers. Clones were read by immunoSEQ multiplex PCR, and TCRdb kept only the in-frame ones, dropping some. This table has around 280,000 clones, 85% to 90% appearing once. CDR1 is MGHRA and CDR2 is YSYEKL in the germline V gene. V shed 3 bases, J shed 6 bases, and the junction held 9 bases outside the gene matches. The CDR3 is 15 amino acids. The sequenced material came from PBMCs. The chain links TRBV4-1 to TRBJ2-7; 9 bases are a match to TRBD1. The clonotype comes from a woman under 30 in good health and CMV-seronegative. The CDR3 sequence is CASSQAYGQGLEQYF. For the CDR3, the DNA is TGCGCCAGCAGCCAGGCCTACGGACAGGGGCTCGAGCAGTACTTC.